Presented here are 3 T cell receptor beta chains from one specimen sequenced in a study of blood T cell repertoires in COVID-19. Method: immunoSEQ multiplex PCR; TCRdb's copy keeps in-frame clones and lacks some. The sample lists 150,000 to 200,000 clones, 89% occurring once. Material for sequencing was PBMCs or T cells enriched from blood (not recorded which). The receptors shown here come from a woman under 30 who had recovered from COVID-19.

This clone was seen ten or more times. The rearrangement uses TRBV19 and TRBJ2-3; D call uncertain. Trimming removed 6 bases from V and 0 bases from J, with 7 bases in between. Germline V gene sequence: CDR1 LNHDA, CDR2 SQIVND (reference sequence). The CDR3 spans 13 residues. Here the CDR3 DNA reads TGTGCCAGTAGGGCGACTAGCACAGATACGCAGTATTTT. This encodes CASRATSTDTQYF.

The V call is TRBV19, the J call TRBJ2-7, with D possibly matching TRBD2 (5 bases). Germline CDR1 reads LNHDA; CDR2 reads SQIVND (reference sequence). The CDR3 sequence is 13 residues long. Between the trimmed V and J ends, which lost 6 bases and 1 base, there was a span of 10 bases. Here the CDR3 DNA reads TGTGCCAGTAGCAACGGGATTTCCTACGAGCAGTACTTC. Residues: CASSNGISYEQYF.

This clone has a single count. V and J are TRBV15 and TRBJ2-5; 7 bases are shared with TRBD1. The V gene's germline CDR1 is LNHNV and CDR2 YYDKDF (reference sequence). The V gene end was trimmed by 0 bases and the J gene end by 5 bases; junction bases not matched to a gene: 9. The CDR3 is made up of 16 amino acids. The CDR3 nucleotides are TGTGCCACCAGCAGAGACCCCCGGACAGGCTGGGAGACCCAGTACTTC. Its translation: CATSRDPRTGWETQYF.